Each of the 31 T cell receptor beta chains below was sequenced from the same sample in a study of regulatory T cells in long-lasting Graves disease. Through Arm-PCR of CDR3 regions and iRepertoire HTBI primers, TCR beta libraries were built. TCRdb used MiXCR to reprocess the multiplex PCR reads, holding one entry per CDR3 protein. The profile shows approximately 350,000 distinct CDR3 sequences, roughly 10% of them singletons. Time point denoted: newly diagnosed GD, antithyroid drugs for less than 3 months. PBMC RNA was the source of the TCR library. The same data also contributed to another study, on T cells in Graves' hyperthyroidism and ophthalmopathy.

The starting material was peripheral blood mononuclear cells (PBMCs), obtained at new diagnosis, from a patient treated with antithyroid drugs. These TCRs come from a woman younger than 30 with Graves disease.

The rearrangement links TRBV5-8 to TRBJ2-2; D is unresolved. CDR3 size: 15 residues. Germline assignment: CDR1 SGHTS and CDR2 YDEGEE. V gave up 0 bases and J gave up 4 bases, with 10 bases separating them. CDR3 residues: CASSLVPRGTGELFF. CDR3 in DNA: TGTGCCAGCAGCTTGGTGCCTAGAGGCACCGGGGAGCTGTTTTTT.

This clonotype was observed a few times. V gene TRBV7-9 combines with J gene TRBJ2-4; D gene unclear. V lost 4 bases and J 0 bases, leaving 7 bases between the germline ends. CDR1 is SEHNR and CDR2 is FQNEAQ in the germline V gene (reference sequence). The CDR3 contains 14 residues. CDR3 sequence: CASSSSIAKNIQYF. CDR3 nucleotide sequence: TGTGCCAGCAGCTCTAGTATAGCCAAAAACATTCAGTACTTC. The full variable domain, in which reference TRBV7-9 and TRBJ2-4 provide the parts outside the CDR3, is DTGVSQNPRHKITKRGQNVTFRCDPISEHNRLYWYRQTLGQGPEFLTYFQNEAQLEKSRLLSDRFSAERPKGSFSTLEIQRTEQGDSAMYLCASSSSIAKNIQYFGAGTRLSVL.

In this sample, this clonotype turned up many times. This chain connects TRBV7-2 to TRBJ2-7; no clear D gene. The V end lost 1 base, the J end lost 2 bases, and 6 bases lay between the germline ends. Germline V gene lookup returns CDR1 SGHTA and CDR2 FQGNSA. The CDR3 length is 13 residues. CDR3 sequence (DNA): TGTGCCAGCAGCTTAGATATCCCCTACGAGCAGTACTTC. It codes for CASSLDIPYEQYF. Full variable domain (missing parts from reference TRBV7-2 and TRBJ2-7): GAGVSQSPSNKVTEKGKDVELRCDPISGHTALYWYRQSLGQGLEFLIYFQGNSAPDKSGLPSDRFSAERTGGSVSTLTIQRTQQEDSAVYLCASSLDIPYEQYFGPGTRLTVT.

This clonotype was recorded many times. The chain uses TRBV14 and TRBJ2-7, with a possible D match to TRBD2 (6 bases). The germline V gene has CDR1 SGHDN and CDR2 FVKESK. The CDR3 contains 13 residues. The V gene lost 2 bases and the J gene lost 3 bases, with 8 bases spanning the gap. CDR3 in amino acids: CASSQPGSYEQYF. CDR3 bases: TGTGCCAGCAGCCAACCCGGGAGCTACGAGCAGTACTTC.

This clonotype has at least ten counts. V usage is TRBV20-1 and J usage is TRBJ1-5; D not resolved. The V and J ends lost 0 bases and 1 base respectively, with 4 bases between them. CDR1 DFQATT and CDR2 SNEGSKA come from the germline V gene (reference sequence). The CDR3 has 13 amino acids. The CDR3 sequence: CSARDRSNQPQHF. In nucleotides, the CDR3 is TGCAGTGCTAGAGATCGCAGCAATCAGCCCCAGCATTTT.

In this sample, this clonotype turned up many times. The chain combines TRBV7-2 with TRBJ2-1, with D uncertain. This CDR3 is 13 amino acids long. CDR1 and CDR2 (germline): SGHTA, FQGNSA. With 0 bases removed from V and 7 bases from J, the gap between germline ends came to 7 bases. The CDR3 sequence: CASSLAGANEQFF. CDR3 nucleotides: TGTGCCAGCAGCTTAGCGGGTGCTAATGAGCAGTTCTTC.

There are many counts of this clonotype. The gene calls are TRBV5-1 and TRBJ1-3, with D uncertain. The CDR3 spans 15 residues. Looked up from germline, CDR1 is SGHRS and CDR2 is YFSETQ. Trimming stripped 2 bases from V and 0 bases from J, with 9 bases between. CDR3 sequence: CASSLNSLSGNTIYF. CDR3 in DNA: TGCGCCAGCAGCTTAAACAGTCTCTCTGGAAACACCATATATTTT.

This clonotype has at least ten counts. The CDR3 sequence is CATQPPGKETQYF. Written as DNA, the CDR3 is TGTGCCACCCAACCACCGGGCAAAGAGACCCAGTACTTC. J is TRBJ2-5 and V is TRBV15; D is undetermined. The length of the CDR3 is 13 residues. V lost 8 bases to trimming and J lost 3 bases, with 13 bases between them. Germline V CDR1 and CDR2: LNHNV, YYDKDF (reference sequence).

The chain uses TRBV19 and TRBJ2-1; D unresolved. Germline CDR1 and CDR2: LNHDA and SQIVND (reference sequence). This CDR3 has 13 residues. V lost 0 bases, J lost 5 bases, and 5 bases lay in between. The CDR3 loop reads CASSIDGNNEQFF. The CDR3 DNA follows: TGTGCCAGTAGTATAGATGGGAACAATGAGCAGTTCTTC.

This clonotype was counted between two and nine times. V usage is TRBV10-3 and J usage is TRBJ1-1; possible D gene TRBD1, 6 bases. The V end was cut by 4 bases, the J end by 1 base, with 10 bases between. Per germline, CDR1 ENHRY and CDR2 SYGVKD. CDR3 length: 14 residues. The CDR3 sequence is CAISGGARNTEAFF. CDR3 coding DNA: TGTGCCATCAGTGGGGGGGCCCGGAACACTGAAGCTTTCTTT.

This clonotype came up many times. The gene calls are TRBV12-5 and TRBJ2-5; tentatively, D is TRBD1 (6 bases). Deletions cut 7 bases from V and 0 bases from J, with 12 bases between. The V gene's germline CDR1 is LGHNT and CDR2 FRNRAP. This CDR3 spans 14 amino acids. This CDR3 reads CASATGLYQETQYF. For the CDR3, the DNA is TGTGCTAGTGCCACAGGGCTCTACCAAGAGACCCAGTACTTC.

This clonotype was detected many times. V usage is TRBV20-1 and J usage is TRBJ2-3; 7 nucleotides agree with TRBD2. The germline gives CDR1 DFQATT, CDR2 SNEGSKA (reference sequence). This CDR3 spans 14 amino acids. With 4 bases clipped from V and 0 bases from J, the junction kept 4 bases outside the gene matches. The CDR3 sequence is CSAIYGGSTDTQYF. CDR3 nucleotides: TGCAGTGCTATTTACGGGGGGAGCACAGATACGCAGTATTTT.

This clonotype was counted many times. The chain uses TRBV7-9 and TRBJ2-1, with 7 bases fitting TRBD2. This CDR3 has 12 amino acids. Germline values: CDR1 SEHNR, CDR2 FQNEAQ (reference sequence). The ends lost 5 bases at V and 10 bases at J; junction bases unmatched: 5. CDR3 in amino acids: CASSPSGGEQFF. CDR3 DNA sequence: TGTGCCAGCAGCCCCTCGGGAGGCGAGCAGTTCTTC.

J is TRBJ2-7 and V is TRBV27, with a tentative D call TRBD1 (6 bases). Trimming shortened V by 1 base and J by 6 bases, and 16 bases separated the two germline ends. The CDR3 has 15 amino acids. From germline, CDR1 is MNHEY and CDR2 SMNVEV (reference sequence). Here the CDR3 DNA reads TGTGCCAGCAGTTTATATCCCCATGGGGGCGGCGAGCAGTACTTC. Translated, it gives CASSLYPHGGGEQYF.

This clonotype was seen a few times. The chain couples TRBV4-2 to TRBJ2-3, with D tentatively TRBD1 (6 bases). CDR1 LGHNA and CDR2 YNFKEQ come from the germline V gene. The ends were cut back, 4 bases at V and 5 bases at J, with 19 bases in the middle. CDR3 length equals 16 residues. The CDR3 reads CASSPADRLQGDTQYF. CDR3 sequence (DNA): TGTGCCAGCAGCCCAGCCGACAGGCTTCAAGGAGATACGCAGTATTTT.

This clonotype was recorded at least ten times. V is TRBV6-5 and J is TRBJ1-1; a weak D match, TRBD1 (5 bases). The germline V and J ends were trimmed by 2 bases and 0 bases, with 10 bases remaining between them. The length of the CDR3 is 15 residues. CDR1 and CDR2 (germline): MNHEY, SVGAGI. The CDR3 nucleotides read TGTGCCAGCAGTTACGACAGTTTCATGAACACTGAAGCTTTCTTT. As protein: CASSYDSFMNTEAFF.

This clonotype was seen repeatedly, ten times or more. The chain couples TRBV4-1 to TRBJ2-1; 11 positions agree with TRBD2. The junction had 7 bases not matched to a gene; V was cut back by 4 bases and J by 5 bases. The germline CDR1 and CDR2 sequences are MGHRA and YSYEKL. The CDR3 covers 16 residues. CDR3 sequence (DNA): TGCGCCAGCAGCCCTTGGGCTAGCGGGGGGAACAATGAGCAGTTCTTC. Its protein product is CASSPWASGGNNEQFF.

This clonotype was observed at least ten times. This chain connects TRBV12-5 to TRBJ1-1; 9 nucleotides align to TRBD1. The trim removed 2 bases at V and 6 bases at J, leaving 10 bases unmatched. Looked up from germline, CDR1 is LGHNT and CDR2 is FRNRAP. There are 16 residues in the CDR3. CDR3 region: CASGLIPGQGTPEAFF. The CDR3, as DNA: TGTGCTAGTGGTTTGATACCGGGACAGGGCACCCCTGAAGCTTTCTTT.

The chain employs TRBV5-1 and TRBJ2-3; D is tentatively TRBD1 or TRBD2 (5 bases each). The CDR3 totals 19 residues. The germline V gene encodes CDR1 SGHRS and CDR2 YFSETQ. With 3 bases removed from V and 0 bases from J, the gap between germline ends came to 23 bases. CDR3 protein: CASSSAWGPVWASTDTQYF. For the CDR3, the DNA is TGCGCCAGCAGCTCGGCCTGGGGACCGGTTTGGGCTAGCACAGATACGCAGTATTTT. The full variable domain, in which reference TRBV5-1 and TRBJ2-3 provide the parts outside the CDR3, is KAGVTQTPRYLIKTRGQQVTLSCSPISGHRSVSWYQQTPGQGLQFLFEYFSETQRNKGNFPGRFSGRQFSNSRSEMNVSTLELGDSALYLCASSSAWGPVWASTDTQYFGPGTRLTVL.

This clonotype has a handful of counts. The chain joins TRBV5-1 to TRBJ2-3; possible D gene TRBD1, 5 bases. The CDR3 consists of 17 residues. The V end lost 7 bases, the J end lost 5 bases, and 26 bases lay between the germline ends. Germline V gene lookup returns CDR1 SGHRS and CDR2 YFSETQ. CDR3 nucleotides: TGCGCCAGCTGCAACAAAGGGTGGGGCAGCTTAGTAGATACGCAGTATTTT. This translates into CASCNKGWGSLVDTQYF.

This clonotype was detected many times. Here the CDR3 DNA reads TGTGCCAGCACCAACGACCCTTCCTCGAACGAGCAGTACTTC. Its translation is CASTNDPSSNEQYF. This chain connects TRBV27 to TRBJ2-7; D unclear. CDR1 is MNHEY, CDR2 SMNVEV, per germline (reference sequence). Trimming left V 7 bases short and J 5 bases short, with 18 bases between. CDR3 length: 14 amino acids.

V usage is TRBV5-5 and J usage is TRBJ2-7; D gene unclear. Looked up from germline, CDR1 is SGHKS and CDR2 is YYEKEE (reference sequence). CDR3 size: 14 residues. Trimming took off 4 bases at V and 1 base at J, with 12 bases between the two ends. The CDR3 sequence: CASSIRAFSYEQYF. The CDR3 DNA reads TGTGCCAGCAGCATAAGGGCCTTTTCCTACGAGCAGTACTTC.

This clonotype was seen at least ten times. The chain carries TRBV27 and TRBJ1-5, with 9 bases aligning to TRBD1. Germline CDR1 reads MNHEY; CDR2 reads SMNVEV (reference sequence). The V segment lost 4 bases and the J segment 5 bases; nucleotides outside the gene matches: 6. CDR3 length: 15 amino acids. CDR3 amino acids: CASSSGQGFYQPQHF. DNA for the CDR3: TGTGCCAGCAGTTCGGGACAGGGTTTTTATCAGCCCCAGCATTTT.

At least ten counts were recorded for this clonotype. V usage is TRBV27 and J usage is TRBJ1-1; D is ambiguous. V lost 4 bases, J lost 1 base, and 10 bases lay in between. The CDR3 has 14 residues. Germline V gene sequence: CDR1 MNHEY, CDR2 SMNVEV (reference sequence). The CDR3 sequence: CASSSQTRNTEAFF. The CDR3 DNA reads TGTGCCAGCAGTTCCCAGACAAGGAACACTGAAGCTTTCTTT.

This clonotype showed up many times. This chain links TRBV7-3 with TRBJ1-1, with TRBD1 identical over 7 bases. The V gene's germline CDR1 is SGHTA and CDR2 FQGTGA. The CDR3 contains 15 residues. V was clipped by 1 base and J by 2 bases; unmatched bases: 4. This CDR3 is CASSLKTGHNTEAFF. The CDR3 nucleotides are TGTGCCAGCAGCTTAAAGACAGGGCATAACACTGAAGCTTTCTTT.

This clonotype was seen a few times. The chain has TRBV24-1 and TRBJ2-1; 10 bases are a match to TRBD2. The germline V gene encodes CDR1 KGHDR and CDR2 SFDVKD. The CDR3 totals 17 residues. J lost 0 bases, V lost 3 bases, and 4 bases had no gene match. This CDR3 is CATSDPGLAASYNEQFF. CDR3 sequence (DNA): TGTGCCACCAGTGATCCTGGACTAGCGGCCTCCTACAATGAGCAGTTCTTC.

In its sample, this clonotype was seen many times. The CDR3 loop is CASSFQQYTGELFF. CDR3 DNA: TGTGCCAGCAGTTTTCAGCAATACACCGGGGAGCTGTTTTTT. The chain employs TRBV27 and TRBJ2-2; no definite D call. The CDR3 is 14 residues long. Trimming shortened V by 3 bases and J by 3 bases, and 8 bases separated the two germline ends. Germline V lookup: CDR1 MNHEY, CDR2 SMNVEV (reference sequence).

The J gene is TRBJ2-5, the V gene TRBV20-1, with 8 nucleotides matching TRBD1. Germline values: CDR1 DFQATT, CDR2 SNEGSKA (reference sequence). The CDR3 has 12 residues. V gave up 5 bases and J gave up 4 bases; unmatched junction bases: 3. The CDR3 region is CSAPGTGETQYF. DNA of the CDR3: TGCAGTGCTCCGGGGACAGGAGAGACCCAGTACTTC.

The genes are TRBV7-3 and TRBJ1-5; 8 bases align to TRBD1. V lost 6 bases, J lost 6 bases, and 13 bases stayed unmatched. The germline CDR1 and CDR2 sequences are SGHTA and FQGTGA. The length of the CDR3 is 16 residues. The CDR3 loop reads CASSPPGQASAQPQHF. The CDR3 DNA follows: TGTGCCAGCAGTCCCCCGGGACAGGCGTCCGCTCAGCCCCAGCATTTT.

This clonotype showed up many times. This chain uses TRBV12-3 or TRBV12-4 with TRBJ1-2; D is unclear. V was clipped by 4 bases and J by 6 bases, with 18 bases between them. The CDR3 covers 15 residues. The CDR3 DNA reads TGTGCCAGCAGTTCCGGCCGGCAGGTCCTCAATGGCTACACCTTC. Translation gives CASSSGRQVLNGYTF.

At least ten counts were recorded for this clonotype. This chain connects TRBV6-2 or TRBV6-3 to TRBJ2-7; D perhaps matches TRBD2 (5 bases). Trimming took off 0 bases at V and 5 bases at J, with 11 bases between the two ends. Germline CDR1 and CDR2: MNHEY and SVGEGT. The CDR3 is 14 amino acids. CDR3 sequence reads: CASSYSGNGDEQYF. In DNA form, the CDR3 reads TGTGCCAGCAGTTACTCGGGAAACGGGGACGAGCAGTACTTC.